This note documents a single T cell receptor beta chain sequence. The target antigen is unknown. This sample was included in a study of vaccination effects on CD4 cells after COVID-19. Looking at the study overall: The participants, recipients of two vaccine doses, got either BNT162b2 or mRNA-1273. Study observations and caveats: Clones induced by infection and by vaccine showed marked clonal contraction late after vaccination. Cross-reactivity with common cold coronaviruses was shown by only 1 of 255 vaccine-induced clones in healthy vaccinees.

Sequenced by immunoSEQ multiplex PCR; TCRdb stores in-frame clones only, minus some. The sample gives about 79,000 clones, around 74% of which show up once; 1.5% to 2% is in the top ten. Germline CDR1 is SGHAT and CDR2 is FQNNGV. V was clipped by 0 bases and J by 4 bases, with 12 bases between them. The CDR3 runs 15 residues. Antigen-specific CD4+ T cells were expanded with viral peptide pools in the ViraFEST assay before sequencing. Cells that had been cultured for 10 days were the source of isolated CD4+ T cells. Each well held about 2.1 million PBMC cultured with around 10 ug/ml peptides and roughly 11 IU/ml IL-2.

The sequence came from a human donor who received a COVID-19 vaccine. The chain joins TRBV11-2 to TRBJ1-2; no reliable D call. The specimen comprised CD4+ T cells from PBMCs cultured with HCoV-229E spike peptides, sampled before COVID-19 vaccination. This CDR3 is CASSLDYGLTYGYTF. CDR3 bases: TGTGCCAGCAGCTTAGATTATGGGTTAACCTATGGCTACACCTTC.